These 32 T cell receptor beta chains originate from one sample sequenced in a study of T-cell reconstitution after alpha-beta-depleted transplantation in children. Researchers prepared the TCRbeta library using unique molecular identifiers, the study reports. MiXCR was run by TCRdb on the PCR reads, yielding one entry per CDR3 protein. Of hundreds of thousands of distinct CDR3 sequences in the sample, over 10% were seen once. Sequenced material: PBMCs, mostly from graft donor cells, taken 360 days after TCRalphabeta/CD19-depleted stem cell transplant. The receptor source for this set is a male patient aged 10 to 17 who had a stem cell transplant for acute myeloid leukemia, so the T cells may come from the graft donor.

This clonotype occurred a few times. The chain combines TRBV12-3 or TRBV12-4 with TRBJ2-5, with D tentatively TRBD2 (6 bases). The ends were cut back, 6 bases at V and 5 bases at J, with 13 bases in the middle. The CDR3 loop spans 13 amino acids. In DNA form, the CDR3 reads TGTGCCAGCAGGGCGGGACCATGGGAGACCCAGTACTTC. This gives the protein CASRAGPWETQYF.

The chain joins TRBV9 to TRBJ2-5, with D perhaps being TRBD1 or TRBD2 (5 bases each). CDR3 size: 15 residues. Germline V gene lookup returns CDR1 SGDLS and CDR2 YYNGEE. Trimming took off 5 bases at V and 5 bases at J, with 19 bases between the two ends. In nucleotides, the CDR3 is TGTGCCAGCAGACTGGGGGAAAACCCGGGGGAGACCCAGTACTTC. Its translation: CASRLGENPGETQYF.

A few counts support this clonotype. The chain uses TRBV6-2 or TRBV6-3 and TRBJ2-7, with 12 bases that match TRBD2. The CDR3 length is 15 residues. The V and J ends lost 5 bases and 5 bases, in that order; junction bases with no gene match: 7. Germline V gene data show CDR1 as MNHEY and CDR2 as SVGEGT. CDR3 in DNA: TGTGCCAGCAGTCCCAGACTAGCGGGAGCAAACGAGCAGTACTTC. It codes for CASSPRLAGANEQYF.

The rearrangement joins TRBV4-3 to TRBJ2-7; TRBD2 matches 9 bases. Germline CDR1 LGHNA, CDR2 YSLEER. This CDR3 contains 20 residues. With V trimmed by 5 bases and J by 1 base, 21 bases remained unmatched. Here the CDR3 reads CASSLTSAGFAGGQSYEQYF. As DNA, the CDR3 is TGCGCCAGCAGCTTAACGTCGGCGGGCTTCGCGGGAGGGCAATCCTACGAGCAGTACTTC.

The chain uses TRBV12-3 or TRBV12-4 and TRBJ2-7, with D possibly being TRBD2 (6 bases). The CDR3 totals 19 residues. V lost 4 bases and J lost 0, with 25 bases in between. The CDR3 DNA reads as TGTGCCAGCAGTTATCACCTTTCCCGGGTCGGTAGCGGCTCCTACGAGCAGTACTTC. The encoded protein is CASSYHLSRVGSGSYEQYF.

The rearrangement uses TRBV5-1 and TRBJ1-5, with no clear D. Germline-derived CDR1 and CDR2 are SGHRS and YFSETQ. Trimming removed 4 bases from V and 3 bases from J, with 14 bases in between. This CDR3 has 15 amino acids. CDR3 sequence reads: CASSPFGRFNQPQHF. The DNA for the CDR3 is TGCGCCAGCAGCCCATTTGGACGGTTCAATCAGCCCCAGCATTTT.

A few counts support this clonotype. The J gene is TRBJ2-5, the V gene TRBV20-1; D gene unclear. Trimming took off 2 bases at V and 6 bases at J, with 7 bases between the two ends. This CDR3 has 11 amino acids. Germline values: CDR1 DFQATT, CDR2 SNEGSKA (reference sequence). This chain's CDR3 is CSARLVQTQYF. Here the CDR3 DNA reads TGCAGTGCTAGACTAGTACAGACCCAGTACTTC.

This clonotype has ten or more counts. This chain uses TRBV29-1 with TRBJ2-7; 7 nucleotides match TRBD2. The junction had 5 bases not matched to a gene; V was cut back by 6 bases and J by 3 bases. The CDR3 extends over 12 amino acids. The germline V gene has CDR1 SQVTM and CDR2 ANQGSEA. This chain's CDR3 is CSVRRGDYEQYF. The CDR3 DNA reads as TGCAGCGTCCGCCGGGGGGACTACGAGCAGTACTTC.

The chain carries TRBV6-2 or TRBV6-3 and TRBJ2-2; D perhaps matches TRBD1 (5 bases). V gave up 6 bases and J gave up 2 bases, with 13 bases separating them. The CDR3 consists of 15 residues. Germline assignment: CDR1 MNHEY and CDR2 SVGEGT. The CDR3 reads CASSRGGHNTGELFF. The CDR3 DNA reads TGTGCCAGCAGCCGTGGCGGACATAACACCGGGGAGCTGTTTTTT.

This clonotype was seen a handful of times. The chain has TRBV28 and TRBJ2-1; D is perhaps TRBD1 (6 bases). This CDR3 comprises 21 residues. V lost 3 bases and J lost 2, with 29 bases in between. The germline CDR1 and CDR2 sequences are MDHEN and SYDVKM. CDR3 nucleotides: TGTGCCAGCAGTTTGGGGACAAAGACAGGATTAAGGGTATTGGCCTACAATGAGCAGTTCTTC. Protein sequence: CASSLGTKTGLRVLAYNEQFF.

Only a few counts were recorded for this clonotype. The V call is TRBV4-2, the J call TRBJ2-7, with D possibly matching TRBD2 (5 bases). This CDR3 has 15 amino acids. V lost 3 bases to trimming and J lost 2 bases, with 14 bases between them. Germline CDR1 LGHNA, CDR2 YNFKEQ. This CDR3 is CASSHAGETPYEQYF. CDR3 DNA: TGTGCCAGCAGCCATGCGGGCGAGACCCCCTACGAGCAGTACTTC.

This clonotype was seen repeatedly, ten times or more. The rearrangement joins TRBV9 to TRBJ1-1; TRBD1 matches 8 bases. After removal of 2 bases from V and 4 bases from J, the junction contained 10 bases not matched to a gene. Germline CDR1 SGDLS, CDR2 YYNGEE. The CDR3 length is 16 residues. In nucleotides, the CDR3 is TGTGCCAGCAGCGTCGGGGCAGGGGGCGCGAGCACTGAAGCTTTCTTT. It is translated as CASSVGAGGASTEAFF.

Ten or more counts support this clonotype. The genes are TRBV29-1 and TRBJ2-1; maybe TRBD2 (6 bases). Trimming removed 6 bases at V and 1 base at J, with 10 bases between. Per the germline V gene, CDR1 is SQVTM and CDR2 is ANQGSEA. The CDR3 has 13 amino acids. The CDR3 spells CSVVGGSYNEQFF. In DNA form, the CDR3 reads TGCAGCGTCGTTGGGGGGTCCTACAATGAGCAGTTCTTC.

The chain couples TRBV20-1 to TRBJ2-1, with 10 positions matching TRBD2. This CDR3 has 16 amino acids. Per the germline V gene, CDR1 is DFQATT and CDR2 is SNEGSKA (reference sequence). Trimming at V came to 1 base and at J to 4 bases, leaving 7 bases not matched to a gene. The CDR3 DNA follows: TGCAGTGCTAGAGGCTTGGGACTAGCGCCTTACAATGAGCAGTTCTTC. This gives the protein CSARGLGLAPYNEQFF.

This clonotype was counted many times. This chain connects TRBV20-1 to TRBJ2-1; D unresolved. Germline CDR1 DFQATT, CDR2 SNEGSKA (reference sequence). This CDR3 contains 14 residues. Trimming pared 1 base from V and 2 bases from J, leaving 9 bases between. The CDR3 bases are TGCAGTGCTAGAGCAGACTCCACCTACAATGAGCAGTTCTTC. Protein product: CSARADSTYNEQFF.

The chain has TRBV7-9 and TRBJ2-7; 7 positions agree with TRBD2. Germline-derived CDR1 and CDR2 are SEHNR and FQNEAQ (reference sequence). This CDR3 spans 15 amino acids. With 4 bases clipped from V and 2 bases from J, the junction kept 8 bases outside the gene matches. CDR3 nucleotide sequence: TGTGCCAGCAGCTCCGTGGCGGGAGATGCCTACGAGCAGTACTTC. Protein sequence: CASSSVAGDAYEQYF.

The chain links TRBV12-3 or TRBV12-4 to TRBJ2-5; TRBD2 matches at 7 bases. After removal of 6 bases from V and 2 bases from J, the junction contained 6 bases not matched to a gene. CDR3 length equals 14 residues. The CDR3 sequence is CASSHLAVQETQYF. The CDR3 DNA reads TGTGCCAGCAGCCATCTAGCGGTGCAAGAGACCCAGTACTTC.

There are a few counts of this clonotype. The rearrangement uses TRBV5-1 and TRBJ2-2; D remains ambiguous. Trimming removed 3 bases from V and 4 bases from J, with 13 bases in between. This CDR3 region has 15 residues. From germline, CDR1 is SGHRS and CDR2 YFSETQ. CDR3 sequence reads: CASSSPIGPTGELFF. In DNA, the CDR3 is TGCGCCAGCAGCTCTCCTATCGGGCCCACCGGGGAGCTGTTTTTT.

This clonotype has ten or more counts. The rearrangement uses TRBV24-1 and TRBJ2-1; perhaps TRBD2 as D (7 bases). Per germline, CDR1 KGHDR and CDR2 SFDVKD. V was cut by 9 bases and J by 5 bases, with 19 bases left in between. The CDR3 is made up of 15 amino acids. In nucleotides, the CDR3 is TGTGCCACCGCGGGGGCCCAAGGGAGGGACAATGAGCAGTTCTTC. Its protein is CATAGAQGRDNEQFF.

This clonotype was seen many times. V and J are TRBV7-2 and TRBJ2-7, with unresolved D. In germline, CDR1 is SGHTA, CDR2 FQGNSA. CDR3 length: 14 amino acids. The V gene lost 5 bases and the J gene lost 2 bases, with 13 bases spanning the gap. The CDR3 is CASSLGRGAYEQYF. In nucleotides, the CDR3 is TGTGCCAGCAGCCTAGGTCGTGGGGCCTACGAGCAGTACTTC.

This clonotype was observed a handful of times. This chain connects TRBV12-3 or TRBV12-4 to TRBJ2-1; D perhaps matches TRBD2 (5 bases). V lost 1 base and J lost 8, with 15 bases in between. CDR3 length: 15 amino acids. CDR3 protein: CASSLDPGGRHEQFF. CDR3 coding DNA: TGTGCCAGCAGTTTAGATCCGGGCGGGCGGCATGAGCAGTTCTTC.

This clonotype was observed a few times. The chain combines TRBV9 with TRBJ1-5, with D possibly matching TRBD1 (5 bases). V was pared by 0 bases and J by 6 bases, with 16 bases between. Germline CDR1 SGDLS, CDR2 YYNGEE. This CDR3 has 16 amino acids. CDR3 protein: CASSVGAGTRSQPQHF. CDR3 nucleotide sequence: TGTGCCAGCAGCGTAGGGGCCGGGACTCGGAGTCAGCCCCAGCATTTT.

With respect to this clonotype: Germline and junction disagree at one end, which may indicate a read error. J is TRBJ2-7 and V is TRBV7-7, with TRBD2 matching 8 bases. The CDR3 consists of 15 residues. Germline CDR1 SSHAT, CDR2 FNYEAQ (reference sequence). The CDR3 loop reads CASSLGSGSLYEQYF. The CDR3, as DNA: TGTGCTAGCAGCTTAGGCAGCGGGAGTCTCTACGAGCAGTACTTC. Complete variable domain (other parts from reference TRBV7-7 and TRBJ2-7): GAGVSQSPRYKVTKRGQDVTLRCDPISSHATLYWYQQALGQGPEFLTYFNYEAQPDKSGLPSDRFSAERPEGSISTLTIQRTEQRDSAMYRCASSLGSGSLYEQYFGPGTRLTVT.

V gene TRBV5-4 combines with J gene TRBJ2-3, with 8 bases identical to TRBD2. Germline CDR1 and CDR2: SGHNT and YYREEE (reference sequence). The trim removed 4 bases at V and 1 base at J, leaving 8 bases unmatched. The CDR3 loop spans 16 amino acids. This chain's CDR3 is CASSPNRRGGTDTQYF. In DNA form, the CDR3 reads TGTGCCAGCAGCCCCAATAGGCGGGGGGGCACAGATACGCAGTATTTT.

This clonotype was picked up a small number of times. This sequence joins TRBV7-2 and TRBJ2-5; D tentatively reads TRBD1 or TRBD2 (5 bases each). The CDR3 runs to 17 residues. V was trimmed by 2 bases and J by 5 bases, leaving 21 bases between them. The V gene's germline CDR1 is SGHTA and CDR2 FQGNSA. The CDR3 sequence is CASSLRFRATAEETQYF. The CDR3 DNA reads TGTGCCAGCAGCTTAAGGTTCAGGGCTACAGCGGAGGAGACCCAGTACTTC. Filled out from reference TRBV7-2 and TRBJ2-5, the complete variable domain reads GAGVSQSPSNKVTEKGKDVELRCDPISGHTALYWYRQSLGQGLEFLIYFQGNSAPDKSGLPSDRFSAERTGGSVSTLTIQRTQQEDSAVYLCASSLRFRATAEETQYFGPGTRLLVL.

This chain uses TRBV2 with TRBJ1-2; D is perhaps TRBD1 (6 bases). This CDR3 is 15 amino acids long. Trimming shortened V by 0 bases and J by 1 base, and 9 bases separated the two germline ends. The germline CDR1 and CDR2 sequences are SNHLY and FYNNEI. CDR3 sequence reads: CASSEARTVNYGYTF. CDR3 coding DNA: TGTGCCAGCAGTGAAGCGAGGACAGTTAACTATGGCTACACCTTC.

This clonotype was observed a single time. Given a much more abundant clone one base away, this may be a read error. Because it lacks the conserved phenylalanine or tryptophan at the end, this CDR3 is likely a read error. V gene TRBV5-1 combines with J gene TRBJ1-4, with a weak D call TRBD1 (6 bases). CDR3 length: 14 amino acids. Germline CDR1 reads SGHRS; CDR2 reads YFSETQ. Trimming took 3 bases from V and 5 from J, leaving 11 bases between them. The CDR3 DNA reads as TGCGCCAGCAGCTGGGGGGCCAACAATGAAAAACTGTTTTAT. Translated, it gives CASSWGANNEKLFY.

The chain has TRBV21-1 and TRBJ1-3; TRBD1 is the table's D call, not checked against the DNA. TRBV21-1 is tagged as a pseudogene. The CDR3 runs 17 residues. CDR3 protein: CASSSRTGGSSGNTIYF. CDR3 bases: TGTGCCAGCAGCTCCCGGACAGGGGGAAGCTCTGGAAACACCATATATTTT.

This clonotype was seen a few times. The CDR3 DNA reads TGCAGTGCTAGAGAAGTAGTTACGCAGTATTTT. Amino acids: CSAREVVTQYF. This chain joins TRBV20-1 and TRBJ2-3, with no clear D. Germline V gene data show CDR1 as DFQATT and CDR2 as SNEGSKA (reference sequence). The V end was cut by 0 bases, the J end by 8 bases, with 6 bases between. The CDR3 covers 11 residues.

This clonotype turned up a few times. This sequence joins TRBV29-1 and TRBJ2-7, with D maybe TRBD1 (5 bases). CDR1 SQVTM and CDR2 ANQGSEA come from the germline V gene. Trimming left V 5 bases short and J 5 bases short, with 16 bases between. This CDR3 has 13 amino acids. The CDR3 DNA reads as TGCAGCGTTACAGGCTGGGGCCGGGACGAGCAGTACTTC. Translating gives CSVTGWGRDEQYF.

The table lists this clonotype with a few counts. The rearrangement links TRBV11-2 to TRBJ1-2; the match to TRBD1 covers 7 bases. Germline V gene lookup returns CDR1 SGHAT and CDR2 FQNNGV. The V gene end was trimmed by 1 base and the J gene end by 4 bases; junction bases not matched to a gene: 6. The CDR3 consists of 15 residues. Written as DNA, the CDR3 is TGTGCCAGCAGCTTAGGTCCTCGGACAGGCTATGGCTACACCTTC. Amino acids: CASSLGPRTGYGYTF.

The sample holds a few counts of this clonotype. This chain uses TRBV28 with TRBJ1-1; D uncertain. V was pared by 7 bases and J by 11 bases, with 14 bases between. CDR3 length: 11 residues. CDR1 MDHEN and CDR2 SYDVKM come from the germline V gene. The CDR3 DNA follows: TGTGCCAGCACCTACGGCGGAAGGGCTTTCTTT. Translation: CASTYGGRAFF.